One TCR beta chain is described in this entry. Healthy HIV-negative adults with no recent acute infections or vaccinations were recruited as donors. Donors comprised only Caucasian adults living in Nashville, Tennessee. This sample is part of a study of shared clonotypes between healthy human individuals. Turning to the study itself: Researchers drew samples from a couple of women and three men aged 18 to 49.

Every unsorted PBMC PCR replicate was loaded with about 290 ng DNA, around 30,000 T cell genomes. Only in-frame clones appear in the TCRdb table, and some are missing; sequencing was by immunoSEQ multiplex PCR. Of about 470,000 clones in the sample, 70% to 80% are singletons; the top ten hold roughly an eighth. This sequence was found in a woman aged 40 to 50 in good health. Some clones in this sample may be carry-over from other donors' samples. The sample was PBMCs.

The DNA of the CDR3 is TGTGCCAGCAGCCAAGGAGAGTTGAACACCGGGGAGCTGTTTTTT. Translation gives CASSQGELNTGELFF. The V gene is TRBV4-2, the J gene TRBJ2-2; D unclear. The V gene's germline CDR1 is LGHNA and CDR2 YNFKEQ. The CDR3 runs 15 residues. Between the trimmed V and J ends, which lost 1 base and 1 base, there was a span of 7 bases.